These 3 T cell receptor beta chains came from one sample sequenced in a study of blood T cell repertoires in COVID-19 (TCRdb year 2020). The method was the immunoSEQ multiplex PCR assay. Sourced from immuneACCESS, this table was stored by TCRdb with only in-frame sequences that have V and J called. A share of the clones is absent; for the studies checked, an unresolved V gene accounts for under half, and the remainder has no known explanation. Present in this sample are 72,000 or so clones, around 86% of which were seen just once. The ten largest clones add up to approximately 14% of the sample. The sequencing input was peripheral blood. These receptors originate from a woman aged 60-75 years with acute or convalescent COVID-19.

J is TRBJ2-1 and V is TRBV19, with TRBD1 matching 8 bases. Germline V gene lookup returns CDR1 LNHDA and CDR2 SQIVND (reference sequence). Trimming at V came to 7 bases and at J to 2 bases, leaving 4 bases not matched to a gene. The CDR3 contains 14 residues. DNA for the CDR3: TGTGCCAGTACTACAGGGGGGCCCTACAATGAGCAGTTCTTC. This translates into CASTTGGPYNEQFF.

The chain couples TRBV5-4 to TRBJ2-7, with 7 bases fitting TRBD1. The CDR3 is made up of 14 amino acids. Germline trimming cut 1 base from V and 4 bases from J; bases unmatched to any gene: 5. Germline V lookup: CDR1 SGHNT, CDR2 YYREEE (reference sequence). The CDR3 loop reads CASSLPGQPYEQYF. Here the CDR3 DNA reads TGTGCCAGCAGCTTGCCGGGACAGCCTTACGAGCAGTACTTC.

The V call is TRBV7-9, the J call TRBJ2-1, with TRBD1 identical over 7 bases. Losses at the gene ends were 6 bases for V and 13 bases for J; bases not matched to a gene: 3. Germline assignment: CDR1 SEHNR and CDR2 FQNEAQ (reference sequence). CDR3 length: 10 residues. The CDR3 coding sequence is TGTGCCAGCAGTCGACAGGGACAGTTCTTC. This translates into CASSRQGQFF.